Shown below are 11 T cell receptor beta chains from a single sample sequenced in a study of cytomegalovirus exposure and HLA in healthy donors. Here immunoSEQ multiplex PCR was the method, and the copy in TCRdb shows in-frame clones only, minus some. The profile shows under 100,000 clones, around 82% of them singletons. The sample was PBMCs. These receptors originate from a woman between 18 and 30 years old in good health and CMV-seropositive.

V gene TRBV6-5 combines with J gene TRBJ2-3, with D possibly being TRBD2 (5 bases). CDR3 length: 15 amino acids. V lost 0 bases to trimming and J lost 4 bases, with 11 bases between them. CDR1 is MNHEY and CDR2 is SVGAGI in the germline V gene. CDR3 amino acids: CASSYSRDGADTQYF. The CDR3 nucleotides are TGTGCCAGCAGTTACTCTCGAGACGGGGCAGATACGCAGTATTTT.

The chain carries TRBV28 and TRBJ1-3, with TRBD1 as a possible D gene (5 bases). CDR1 MDHEN and CDR2 SYDVKM come from the germline V gene. This CDR3 region has 14 residues. The ends were cut back, 2 bases at V and 2 bases at J, with 7 bases in the middle. In nucleotides, the CDR3 is TGTGCCAGCAGTTTACAGGGCGCTGGAAACACCATATATTTT. Protein product: CASSLQGAGNTIYF.

This clone was observed a single time. CDR3 sequence: CASSEETANEKLFF. CDR3 DNA: TGTGCCAGCAGTGAAGAGACAGCAAATGAAAAACTGTTTTTT. This rearrangement joins TRBV2 to TRBJ1-4, with a weak D call TRBD1 (5 bases). Germline assignment: CDR1 SNHLY and CDR2 FYNNEI. Deletions cut 1 base from V and 5 bases from J, with 8 bases between. CDR3 length: 14 residues.

The chain carries TRBV19 and TRBJ2-3; TRBD2 might be the D (5 bases). CDR3 length: 15 residues. Looked up from germline, CDR1 is LNHDA and CDR2 is SQIVND (reference sequence). V lost 3 bases and J 2 bases, leaving 12 bases between the germline ends. Here the CDR3 reads CASSMFGKNTDTQYF. The CDR3 DNA is TGTGCCAGTAGTATGTTCGGGAAAAACACAGATACGCAGTATTTT.

Only a few counts were recorded for this clone. The gene calls are TRBV18 and TRBJ1-1; D unclear. CDR3 length: 14 residues. V lost 2 bases and J 5 bases, leaving 12 bases between the germline ends. CDR1 KGHSH and CDR2 LQKENI come from the germline V gene. CDR3 DNA: TGTGCCAGCTCACCAGGTGTGGGGAGGACTGAAGCTTTCTTT. Its translation is CASSPGVGRTEAFF.

The chain employs TRBV9 and TRBJ2-1; D unresolved. The CDR3 loop spans 15 amino acids. Trimming shortened V by 0 bases and J by 4 bases, and 11 bases separated the two germline ends. Germline CDR1 reads SGDLS; CDR2 reads YYNGEE. In DNA, the CDR3 is TGTGCCAGCAGCGTAGGCGATAGCCAATACAATGAGCAGTTCTTC. Translation: CASSVGDSQYNEQFF.

The chain employs TRBV9 and TRBJ1-2; D perhaps matches TRBD1 (6 bases). V was pared by 4 bases and J by 5 bases, with 12 bases between. CDR1 and CDR2 (germline): SGDLS, YYNGEE. The CDR3 length is 13 residues. The CDR3 is CASSFLDSYGYTF. In DNA form, the CDR3 reads TGTGCCAGCAGCTTTCTGGACAGTTATGGCTACACCTTC.

The chain recombines TRBV5-6 with TRBJ2-7; D ambiguous. The germline V and J ends were trimmed by 0 bases and 4 bases, with 5 bases remaining between them. The germline V gene has CDR1 SGHDT and CDR2 YYEEEE. The CDR3 runs to 12 residues. In DNA form, the CDR3 reads TGTGCCAGCAGCTTGGTCGGTTACGAGCAGTACTTC. Amino acid sequence: CASSLVGYEQYF.

This chain connects TRBV4-3 to TRBJ2-6; D ambiguous. The CDR3 runs to 16 residues. Germline V CDR1 and CDR2: LGHNA, YSLEER. V was trimmed by 0 bases and J by 0 bases, leaving 6 bases between them. CDR3: CASSQDTDSGANVLTF. The CDR3 DNA is TGCGCCAGCAGCCAAGATACAGACTCTGGGGCCAACGTCCTGACTTTC.

The gene calls are TRBV30 and TRBJ1-2; the D gene is possibly TRBD1 (6 bases). The germline gives CDR1 GTSNPN, CDR2 SVGIG (reference sequence). The CDR3 has 15 amino acids. Between the trimmed V and J ends, which lost 4 bases and 4 bases, there was a span of 19 bases. The DNA for the CDR3 is TGTGCCTGGAAAGCTGACACAGGGACCTCCTATGGCTACACCTTC. Translation gives CAWKADTGTSYGYTF. The full variable domain, in which reference TRBV30 and TRBJ1-2 provide the parts outside the CDR3, is SQTIHQWPATLVQPVGSPLSLECTVEGTSNPNLYWYRQAAGRGLQLLFYSVGIGQISSEVPQNLSASRPQDRQFILSSKKLLLSDSGFYLCAWKADTGTSYGYTFGSGTRLTVV.

V and J are TRBV7-9 and TRBJ1-1; possible D gene TRBD1, 6 bases. Germline V lookup: CDR1 SEHNR, CDR2 FQNEAQ (reference sequence). CDR3 length equals 14 residues. Trimming took off 5 bases at V and 1 base at J, with 11 bases between the two ends. The CDR3 bases are TGTGCCAGCAGCAGACAGGCCTCGAACACTGAAGCTTTCTTT. Translation gives CASSRQASNTEAFF.